Sequencing of this TCR beta chain was carried out in a study of cytomegalovirus exposure and HLA in healthy donors. Study details: Of 398 genotyped donors, roughly 86% clustered with self-reported Caucasian donors.

As concerns this clone: Its antigen is unidentified.

In the PCR, 60 Vbeta and 13 Jbeta primers were used. The repertoire was sequenced with immunoSEQ multiplex PCR; TCRdb's copy has only in-frame clones and lacks some. The table records more than 90,000 clones, approximately 72% of them present only once. Germline V CDR1 and CDR2: PRHDT, FYEKMQ (reference sequence). V was trimmed by 5 bases and J by 1 base, leaving 17 bases between them. The CDR3 is 16 residues long. General study points: In a later analysis, donors in an Asian-associated ancestry cluster reportedly had fewer N-insertions in productive TCRs than the cohort mean. Common viral pathogens seemed to be connected with several of the most significant clusters, according to a later analysis. The study reported that TCR beta sequences accurately predicted HLA-A and HLA-B alleles in most subjects.

This chain joins TRBV13 and TRBJ2-5, with D possibly matching TRBD2 (6 bases). The sequenced sample consisted of PBMCs. The clonotype originates from a woman aged 40 to 50 in good health and CMV-seronegative. The CDR3 coding sequence is TGTGCCAGCAGCCGGGTGGGGAGGCCGAGCCAAGAGACCCAGTACTTC. Translating gives CASSRVGRPSQETQYF.